This TCR beta chain was identified in a study of CD8 T cells in Susac syndrome. TEMRA cells were enriched by FACS, and CD4+ and CD8+ T cells were negatively isolated. The RNA input was roughly 0.5 to 1 ug, and it was reverse transcribed with random hexamers. TCRdb re-derived calls from the immunoSEQ multiplex PCR reads in MiXCR, one entry per CDR3 protein. Of hundreds of thousands of distinct CDR3 sequences listed, about 95% are singletons. In germline, CDR1 is KGHSH, CDR2 LQKENI. V lost 6 bases and J 0 bases, leaving 17 bases between the germline ends. This CDR3 region has 16 residues. The source material was CD4+ T cells from PBMCs. This chain uses TRBV18 with TRBJ1-1; perhaps TRBD1 as D (5 bases). This clonotype was obtained from a human donor with Susac syndrome. CDR3 in DNA: TGTGCCAGCTCTCCAAGGGGCAGGGCGATGAACACTGAAGCTTTCTTT. Amino acid sequence: CASSPRGRAMNTEAFF.